This is a list of T cell receptor beta chains from one sample in a study of T cells in Graves' hyperthyroidism and ophthalmopathy. TCRdb called the multiplex PCR reads again in MiXCR, with one record for every CDR3 protein. Found here are about 500,000 distinct CDR3 sequences, roughly a sixth of them singletons; the top ten hold roughly 18%. Material: blood. These receptors originate from a woman aged 18-35 years with Graves' ophthalmopathy. Each CDR3 is given with its conserved first and last residue. A D gene is named only where the DNA matches it firmly. A row's size may be missing; if present it is once, few, many or a size class.

D: -
J: TRBJ2-6
length: 16
size: -
V: TRBV3-1
CDR3: CASSPVGVAGANVLTF
DNA: TGTGCCAGCAGCCCCGTAGGGGTCGCTGGGGCCAACGTCCTGACTTTC

D: -
J: TRBJ1-4
length: 13
size: few
V: TRBV2
CDR3: CASSVSPQEKLFF
DNA: TGTGCCAGCTCGGTCAGCCCGCAGGAAAAACTGTTTTTT

D: -
J: TRBJ1-5
length: 15
size: few
V: TRBV7-8
CDR3: CASSQDVSSNQPQHF
DNA: TGTGCCAGCAGCCAAGACGTGAGTAGCAATCAGCCCCAGCATTTT

D: -
J: TRBJ1-2
length: 15
size: few
V: TRBV6-1
CDR3: CASSEDWGTHYGYTF
DNA: TGTGCCAGCAGTGAAGATTGGGGGACCCACTATGGCTACACCTTC

D: -
J: TRBJ2-1
length: 12
size: -
V: TRBV20-1
CDR3: CSAGGPYNEQFF
DNA: TGCAGTGCTGGGGGACCATACAATGAGCAGTTCTTC

D: TRBD1
J: TRBJ1-2
length: 14
size: -
V: TRBV15
CDR3: CATSRARTGGRETF
DNA: TGTGCCACCAGCAGAGCCAGGACAGGGGGCCGGGAAACCTTC

D: TRBD2
J: TRBJ2-3
length: 19
size: few
V: TRBV14
CDR3: CASSPTWTSGRTSTDTQYF
DNA: TGTGCCAGCAGCCCAACCTGGACTAGCGGGAGGACTAGCACAGATACGCAGTATTTT

D: TRBD1
J: TRBJ1-1
length: 15
size: many
V: TRBV28
CDR3: CASRTADRAGTEAFF
DNA: TGTGCCAGCAGGACAGCGGACAGGGCGGGCACTGAAGCTTTCTTT

D: -
J: TRBJ2-1
length: 13
size: many
V: TRBV12-3/TRBV12-4
CDR3: CASSLNRVNEQFF
DNA: TGTGCCAGCAGTTTAAACAGGGTAAATGAGCAGTTCTTC

D: -
J: TRBJ2-3
length: 15
size: many
V: TRBV11-2
CDR3: CASSLGTGTTDTQYF
DNA: TGTGCCAGCAGCTTGGGAACCGGGACTACAGATACGCAGTATTTT

D: TRBD1
J: TRBJ1-2
length: 14
size: -
V: TRBV7-9
CDR3: CASSLGQGTRGYTF
DNA: TGTGCCAGCAGCTTGGGACAGGGAACCAGGGGCTACACCTTC

D: TRBD1
J: TRBJ1-2
length: 15
size: many
V: TRBV6-1
CDR3: CASSYGDSGESGYTF
DNA: TGTGCCAGCAGTTATGGGGACAGCGGGGAAAGTGGCTACACCTTC

D: TRBD1
J: TRBJ2-7
length: 15
size: many
V: TRBV28
CDR3: CASSVGQTLSYEQYF
DNA: TGTGCCAGCAGTGTGGGACAGACCCTCTCCTACGAGCAGTACTTC

D: -
J: TRBJ2-2
length: 12
size: many
V: TRBV13
CDR3: CASSYDLGELFF
DNA: TGTGCCAGCAGCTACGACCTAGGGGAGCTGTTTTTT

D: TRBD1
J: TRBJ2-7
length: 14
size: -
V: TRBV5-4
CDR3: CASSVDRGTYEQYF
DNA: TGTGCCAGCAGCGTGGACAGGGGTACCTACGAGCAGTACTTC

D: -
J: TRBJ2-1
length: 14
size: many
V: TRBV12-3/TRBV12-4
CDR3: CASSLATVYNEQFF
DNA: TGTGCCAGCAGTTTGGCTACAGTCTACAATGAGCAGTTCTTC

D: -
J: TRBJ2-1
length: 13
size: -
V: TRBV5-4
CDR3: CASSSLDKNEQFF
DNA: TGTGCCAGCAGTTCACTAGACAAGAATGAGCAGTTCTTC

D: -
J: TRBJ2-2
length: 15
size: many
V: TRBV7-2
CDR3: CASSLVAGATGELFF
DNA: TGTGCCAGCAGCTTAGTGGCTGGGGCCACCGGGGAGCTGTTTTTT

D: -
J: TRBJ1-1
length: 16
size: many
V: TRBV6-1
CDR3: CASSVDRLQENTEAFF
DNA: TGTGCCAGCAGTGTCGACCGCCTACAGGAGAACACTGAAGCTTTCTTT

D: TRBD2
J: TRBJ2-3
length: 19
size: -
V: TRBV4-1
CDR3: CASSQEAATSGYSTDTQYF
DNA: TGCGCCAGCAGCCAAGAAGCTGCGACTAGCGGGTACAGCACAGATACGCAGTATTTT

D: -
J: TRBJ1-2
length: 13
size: many
V: TRBV7-2
CDR3: CASSLLNPYGYTF
DNA: TGTGCCAGCAGCTTATTGAACCCCTATGGCTACACCTTC

D: -
J: TRBJ2-1
length: 12
size: -
V: TRBV4-1
CDR3: CASSHEGKGQFF
DNA: TGCGCCAGCAGCCACGAGGGAAAGGGGCAGTTCTTC

D: TRBD1
J: TRBJ2-6
length: 17
size: -
V: TRBV24-1
CDR3: CATSPGGFSSGANVLTF
DNA: TGTGCCACCAGTCCAGGGGGCTTCTCCTCTGGGGCCAACGTCCTGACTTTC

D: -
J: TRBJ1-2
length: 13
size: many
V: TRBV28
CDR3: CASSPGAGYGYTF
DNA: TGTGCCAGCAGTCCAGGAGCTGGGTATGGCTACACCTTC

D: TRBD1
J: TRBJ1-1
length: 14
size: few
V: TRBV10-3
CDR3: CAISEGQMGTEAFF
DNA: TGTGCCATCAGCGAGGGACAGATGGGGACTGAAGCTTTCTTT

D: -
J: TRBJ2-1
length: 12
size: few
V: TRBV6-1
CDR3: CASSEGWPEQFF
DNA: TGTGCCAGCAGTGAAGGGTGGCCTGAGCAGTTCTTC

D: -
J: TRBJ2-7
length: 14
size: many
V: TRBV11-2
CDR3: CASSPQQGSYEQYF
DNA: TGTGCCAGCAGCCCCCAACAGGGCAGCTACGAGCAGTACTTC

D: -
J: TRBJ1-2
length: 16
size: -
V: TRBV29-1
CDR3: CSVEDPGRTNNYGYTF
DNA: TGCAGCGTTGAAGATCCCGGCAGGACAAATAACTATGGCTACACCTTC

D: -
J: TRBJ1-1
length: 14
size: -
V: TRBV19
CDR3: CASSIGPGHTEAFF
DNA: TGTGCCAGTAGTATAGGACCAGGGCACACTGAAGCTTTCTTT

D: TRBD1
J: TRBJ1-2
length: 13
size: many
V: TRBV2
CDR3: CASNRGQGNGYTF
DNA: TGTGCCAGCAATAGGGGACAGGGAAATGGCTACACCTTC

D: -
J: TRBJ2-3
length: 15
size: many
V: TRBV28
CDR3: CASSLGSPSTDTQYF
DNA: TGTGCCAGCAGTTTGGGATCGCCTAGCACAGATACGCAGTATTTT

D: TRBD2
J: TRBJ2-3
length: 16
size: many
V: TRBV6-1
CDR3: CASSEAGTSTTDTQYF
DNA: TGTGCCAGCAGTGAAGCGGGGACTAGCACTACAGATACGCAGTATTTT